This record covers a single TCR beta chain. Antigen unknown. At one of its ends the junction is not consistent with the germline gene, which may arise from a read error. Profiled with immunoSEQ multiplex PCR; TCRdb holds only in-frame clones, not every one. The profile shows just under 90,000 clones, roughly 87% of them singletons. The record originates from a study of T cell responses to AZD1222 COVID-19 vaccine. Overall study results and limits: Targeting of unmutated variant regions was reportedly seen in nearly half of spike-specific TCRs. Receipt of two AZD1222 doses was followed by a rise in Spike-specific TCR breadth and depth. In a largely white British group with more females than males, clonal diversity was possibly underestimated. Regions 160-218 and 743-854 dominated among vaccine-associated CD4 TCRs spanning spike.

This CDR3 has 15 amino acids. CDR1 is SNHLY and CDR2 is FYNNEI in the germline V gene. The receptor comes from an adult in good health. Source: peripheral blood, taken on day 0 of AZD1222 vaccination. This chain joins TRBV2 and TRBJ1-1; D is possibly TRBD1 (5 bases). CDR3 protein: CASNELTAMNTEAFF. The CDR3 bases are TGTGCCAGCAATGAACTGACAGCCATGAACACTGAAGCTTTCTTT.